This T cell receptor (beta chain) was found in a study of breast tumors, draining lymph nodes, adjacent tissues. Study-level results: Tumors had less TCR diversity than lymph nodes, more than nontumor tissue. Luminal-like breast cancer showed significantly greater tumor-nontumor repertoire similarity than basal-like breast cancer did.

TCRdb reprocessed the multiplex PCR reads with MiXCR, giving one entry per CDR3 protein. The sample includes nearly 200,000 distinct CDR3 sequences, approximately 33% of them seen just once. This clonotype was seen many times. Antigen: not known. The lymph nodes were axillary draining lymph nodes from breast cancer patients. Sequencing used axillary lymph node tissue. This sequence originates from a female donor with breast cancer. Some clones in this sample may be carry-over from other donors' samples.

CDR3 sequence: CAISESAAAYEQYF. Written as DNA, the CDR3 is TGTGCCATCAGTGAGTCAGCAGCCGCCTACGAGCAGTACTTC. This chain joins TRBV10-3 and TRBJ2-7; no reliable D call. CDR1 and CDR2 from the germline V gene are ENHRY and SYGVKD. The V end lost 0 bases, the J end lost 2 bases, and 8 bases lay between the germline ends. The CDR3 has 14 residues.